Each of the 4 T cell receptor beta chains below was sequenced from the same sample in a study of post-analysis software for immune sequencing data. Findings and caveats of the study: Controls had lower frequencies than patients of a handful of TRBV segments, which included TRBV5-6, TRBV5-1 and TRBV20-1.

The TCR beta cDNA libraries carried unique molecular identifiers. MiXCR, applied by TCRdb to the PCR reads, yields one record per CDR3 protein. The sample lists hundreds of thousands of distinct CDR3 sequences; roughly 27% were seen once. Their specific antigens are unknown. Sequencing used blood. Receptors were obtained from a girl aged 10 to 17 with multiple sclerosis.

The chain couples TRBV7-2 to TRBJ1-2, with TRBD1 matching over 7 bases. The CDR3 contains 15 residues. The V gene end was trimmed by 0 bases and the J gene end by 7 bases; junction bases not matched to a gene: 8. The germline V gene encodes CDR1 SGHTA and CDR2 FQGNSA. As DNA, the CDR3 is TGTGCCAGCAGCTTAGCCACAGGGGAGAGGTTTGGCTACACCTTC. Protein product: CASSLATGERFGYTF.

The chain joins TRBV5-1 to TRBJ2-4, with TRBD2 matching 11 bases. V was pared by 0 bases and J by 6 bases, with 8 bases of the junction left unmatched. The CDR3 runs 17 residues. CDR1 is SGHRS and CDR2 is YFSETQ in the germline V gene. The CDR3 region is CASSLGVSGGAANIQYF. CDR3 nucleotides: TGCGCCAGCAGCTTGGGAGTTAGCGGGGGGGCTGCAAACATTCAGTACTTC. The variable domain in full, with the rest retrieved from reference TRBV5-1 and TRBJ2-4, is KAGVTQTPRYLIKTRGQQVTLSCSPISGHRSVSWYQQTPGQGLQFLFEYFSETQRNKGNFPGRFSGRQFSNSRSEMNVSTLELGDSALYLCASSLGVSGGAANIQYFGAGTRLSVL.

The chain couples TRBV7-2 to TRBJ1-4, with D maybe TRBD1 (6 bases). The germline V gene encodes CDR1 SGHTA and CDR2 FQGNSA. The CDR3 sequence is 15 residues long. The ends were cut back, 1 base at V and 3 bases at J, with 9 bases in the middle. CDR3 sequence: CASSLVRGPNEKLFF. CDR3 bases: TGTGCCAGCAGCTTAGTACGGGGGCCTAATGAAAAACTGTTTTTT.

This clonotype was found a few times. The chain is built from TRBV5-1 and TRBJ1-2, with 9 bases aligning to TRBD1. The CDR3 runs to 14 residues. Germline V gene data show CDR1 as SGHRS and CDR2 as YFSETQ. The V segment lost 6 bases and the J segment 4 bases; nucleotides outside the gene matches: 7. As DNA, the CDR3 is TGCGCCAGCAACCACGGACAGGGGAGCTATGGCTACACCTTC. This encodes CASNHGQGSYGYTF.